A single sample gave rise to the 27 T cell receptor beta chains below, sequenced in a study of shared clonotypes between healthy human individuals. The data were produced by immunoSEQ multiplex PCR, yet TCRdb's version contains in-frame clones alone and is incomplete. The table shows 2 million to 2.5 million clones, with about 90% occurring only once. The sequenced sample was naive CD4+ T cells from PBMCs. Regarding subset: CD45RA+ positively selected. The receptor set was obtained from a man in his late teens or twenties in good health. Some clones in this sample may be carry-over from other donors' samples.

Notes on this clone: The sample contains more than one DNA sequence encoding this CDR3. CDR3 DNA: TGTGCCAGCAGCTTAGAAGGTGAAAAACTGTTTTTT. Amino acids: CASSLEGEKLFF. The rearrangement joins TRBV7-2 to TRBJ1-4; D call uncertain. The germline V and J ends were trimmed by 1 base and 7 bases, with 4 bases remaining between them. CDR1 and CDR2 from the germline V gene are SGHTA and FQGNSA. CDR3 length: 12 residues.

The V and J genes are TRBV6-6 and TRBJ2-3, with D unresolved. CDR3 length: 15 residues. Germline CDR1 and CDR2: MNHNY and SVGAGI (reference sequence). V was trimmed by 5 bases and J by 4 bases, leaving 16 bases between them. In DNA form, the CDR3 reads TGTGCCAGCAGTGGCCGATTTGTAGGGTCAGATACGCAGTATTTT. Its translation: CASSGRFVGSDTQYF.

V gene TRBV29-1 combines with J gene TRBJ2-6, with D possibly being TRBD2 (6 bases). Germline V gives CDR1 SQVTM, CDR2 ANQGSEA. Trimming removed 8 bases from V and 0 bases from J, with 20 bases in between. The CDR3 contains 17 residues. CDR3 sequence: CSQRSGTDVSGANVLTF. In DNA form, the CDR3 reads TGCAGCCAACGATCCGGGACTGACGTCTCTGGGGCCAACGTCCTGACTTTC.

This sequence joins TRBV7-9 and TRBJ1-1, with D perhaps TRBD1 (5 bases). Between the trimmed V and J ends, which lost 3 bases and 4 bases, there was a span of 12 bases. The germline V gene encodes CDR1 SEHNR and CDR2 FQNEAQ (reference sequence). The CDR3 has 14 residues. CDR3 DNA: TGTGCCAGCAGCTTCCAGGGTGCGGCCACTGAAGCTTTCTTT. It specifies CASSFQGAATEAFF.

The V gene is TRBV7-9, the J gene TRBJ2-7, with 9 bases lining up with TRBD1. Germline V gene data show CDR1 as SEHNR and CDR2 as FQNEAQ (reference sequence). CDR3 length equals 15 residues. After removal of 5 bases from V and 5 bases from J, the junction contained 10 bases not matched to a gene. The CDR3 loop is CASSLMGDREDEQYF. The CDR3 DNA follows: TGTGCCAGCAGCCTAATGGGGGACAGGGAAGACGAGCAGTACTTC. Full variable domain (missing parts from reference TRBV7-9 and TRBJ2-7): DTGVSQNPRHKITKRGQNVTFRCDPISEHNRLYWYRQTLGQGPEFLTYFQNEAQLEKSRLLSDRFSAERPKGSFSTLEIQRTEQGDSAMYLCASSLMGDREDEQYFGPGTRLTVT.

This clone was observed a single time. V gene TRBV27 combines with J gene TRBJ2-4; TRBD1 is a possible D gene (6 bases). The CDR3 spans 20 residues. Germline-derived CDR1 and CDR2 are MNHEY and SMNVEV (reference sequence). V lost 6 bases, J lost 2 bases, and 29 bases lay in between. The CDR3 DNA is TGTGCCAGCAGACACCTGGGCTCGAGGGGGAATTATTCTACCAAAAACATTCAGTACTTC. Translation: CASRHLGSRGNYSTKNIQYF.

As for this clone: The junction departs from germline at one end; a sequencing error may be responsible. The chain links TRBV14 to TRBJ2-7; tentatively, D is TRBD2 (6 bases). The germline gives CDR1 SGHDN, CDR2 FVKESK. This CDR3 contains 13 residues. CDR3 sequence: CASSQVREATPHF. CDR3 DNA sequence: TGTGCCAGCAGCCAAGTCAGGGAGGCTACTCCCCACTTC.

The CDR3: CASSLTGAYSNQPQHF. DNA of the CDR3: TGTGCCAGCAGCCTTACAGGGGCGTATAGCAATCAGCCCCAGCATTTT. The chain has TRBV7-8 and TRBJ1-5; 7 positions agree with TRBD1. The CDR3 sequence is 16 residues long. The germline gives CDR1 SGHVS, CDR2 FQNEAQ. J lost 0 bases, V lost 5 bases, and 7 bases had no gene match.

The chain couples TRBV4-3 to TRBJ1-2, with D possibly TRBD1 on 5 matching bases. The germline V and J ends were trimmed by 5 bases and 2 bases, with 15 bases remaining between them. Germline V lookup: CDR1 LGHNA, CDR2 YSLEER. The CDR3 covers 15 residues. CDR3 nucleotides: TGCGCCAGCAGCGTACAGGAGGGGATGAACTATGGCTACACCTTC. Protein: CASSVQEGMNYGYTF.

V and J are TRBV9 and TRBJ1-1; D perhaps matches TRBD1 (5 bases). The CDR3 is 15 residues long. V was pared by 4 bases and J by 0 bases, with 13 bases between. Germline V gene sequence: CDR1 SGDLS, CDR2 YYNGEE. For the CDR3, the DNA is TGTGCCAGCAGCCCCCTCGGGGGAATGAACACTGAAGCTTTCTTT. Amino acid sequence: CASSPLGGMNTEAFF.

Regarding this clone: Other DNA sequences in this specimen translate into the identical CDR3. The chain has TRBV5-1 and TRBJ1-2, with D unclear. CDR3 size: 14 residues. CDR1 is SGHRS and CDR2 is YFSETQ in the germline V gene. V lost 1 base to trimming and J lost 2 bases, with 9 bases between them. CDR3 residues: CASSLTRPNYGYTF. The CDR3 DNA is TGCGCCAGCAGCTTGACAAGACCGAACTATGGCTACACCTTC.

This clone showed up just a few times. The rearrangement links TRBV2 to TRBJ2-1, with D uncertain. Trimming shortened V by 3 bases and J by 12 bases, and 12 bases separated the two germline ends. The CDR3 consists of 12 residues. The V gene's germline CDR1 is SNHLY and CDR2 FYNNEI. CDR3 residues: CASSDVGWGQFF. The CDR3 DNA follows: TGTGCCAGCAGTGATGTAGGTTGGGGGCAGTTCTTC.

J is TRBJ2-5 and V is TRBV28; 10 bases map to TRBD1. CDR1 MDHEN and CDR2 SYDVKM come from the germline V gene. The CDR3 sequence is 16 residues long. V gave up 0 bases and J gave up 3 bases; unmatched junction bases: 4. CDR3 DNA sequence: TGTGCCAGCAGTTTATGGGGGACAGGGGTGGAAGAGACCCAGTACTTC. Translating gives CASSLWGTGVEETQYF.

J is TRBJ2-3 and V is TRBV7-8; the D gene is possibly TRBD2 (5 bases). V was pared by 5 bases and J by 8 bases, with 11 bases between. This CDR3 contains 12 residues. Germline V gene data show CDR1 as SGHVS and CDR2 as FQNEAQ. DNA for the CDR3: TGTGCCAGCAGCCTTAAGCGGACTACGCAGTATTTT. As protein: CASSLKRTTQYF.

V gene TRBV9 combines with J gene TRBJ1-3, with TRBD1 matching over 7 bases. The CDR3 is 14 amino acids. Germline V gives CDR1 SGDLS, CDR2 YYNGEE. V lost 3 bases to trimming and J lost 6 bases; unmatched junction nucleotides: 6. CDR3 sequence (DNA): TGTGCCAGCAGCGGCGGGGGACAGCAAAACACCATATATTTT. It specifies CASSGGGQQNTIYF.

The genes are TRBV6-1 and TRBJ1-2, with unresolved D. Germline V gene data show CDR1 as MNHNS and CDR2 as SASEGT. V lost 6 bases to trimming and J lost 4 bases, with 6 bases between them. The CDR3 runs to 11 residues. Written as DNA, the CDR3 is TGTGCCAGCAGGAGCGTCTATGGCTACACCTTC. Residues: CASRSVYGYTF.

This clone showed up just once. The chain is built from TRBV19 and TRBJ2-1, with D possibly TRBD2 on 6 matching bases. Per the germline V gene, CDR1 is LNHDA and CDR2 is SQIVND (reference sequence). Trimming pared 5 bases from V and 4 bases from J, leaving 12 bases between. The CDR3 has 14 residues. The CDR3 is CASSPGTWYNEQFF. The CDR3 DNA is TGTGCCAGTAGTCCGGGGACTTGGTACAATGAGCAGTTCTTC.

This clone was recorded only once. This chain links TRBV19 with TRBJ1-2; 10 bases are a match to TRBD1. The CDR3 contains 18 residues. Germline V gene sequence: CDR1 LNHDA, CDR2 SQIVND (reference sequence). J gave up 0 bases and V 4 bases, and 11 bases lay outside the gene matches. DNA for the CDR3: TGTGCCAGTAGTAACACAAGGGACAGGGGAGGAACTAACTATGGCTACACCTTC. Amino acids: CASSNTRDRGGTNYGYTF. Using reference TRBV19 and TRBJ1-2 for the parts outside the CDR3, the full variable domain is DGGITQSPKYLFRKEGQNVTLSCEQNLNHDAMYWYRQDPGQGLRLIYYSQIVNDFQKGDIAEGYSVSREKKESFPLTVTSAQKNPTAFYLCASSNTRDRGGTNYGYTFGSGTRLTVV.

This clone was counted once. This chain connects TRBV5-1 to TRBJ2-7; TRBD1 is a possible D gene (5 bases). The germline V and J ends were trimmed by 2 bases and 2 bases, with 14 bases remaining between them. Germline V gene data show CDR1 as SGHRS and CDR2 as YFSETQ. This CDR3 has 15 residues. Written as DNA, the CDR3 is TGCGCCAGCAGCTTAGGGAACAGGCCCACCTACGAGCAGTACTTC. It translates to CASSLGNRPTYEQYF.

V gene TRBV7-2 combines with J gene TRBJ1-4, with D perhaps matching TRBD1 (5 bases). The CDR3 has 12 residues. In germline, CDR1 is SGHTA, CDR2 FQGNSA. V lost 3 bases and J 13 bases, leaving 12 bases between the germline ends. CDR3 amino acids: CASSFEGLRLFF. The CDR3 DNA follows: TGTGCCAGCAGCTTCGAGGGACTCCGACTGTTTTTT.

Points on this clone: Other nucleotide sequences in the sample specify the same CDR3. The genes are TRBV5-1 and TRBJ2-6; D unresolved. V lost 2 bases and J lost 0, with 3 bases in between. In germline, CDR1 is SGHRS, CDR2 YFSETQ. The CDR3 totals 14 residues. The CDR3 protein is CASSLSSGANVLTF. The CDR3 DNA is TGCGCCAGCAGCTTATCCTCTGGGGCCAACGTCCTGACTTTC.

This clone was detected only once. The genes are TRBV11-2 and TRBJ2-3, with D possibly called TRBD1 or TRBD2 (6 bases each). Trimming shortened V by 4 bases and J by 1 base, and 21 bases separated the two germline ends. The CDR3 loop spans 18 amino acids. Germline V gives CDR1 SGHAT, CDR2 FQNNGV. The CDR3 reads CASSSLYSGDFGTDTQYF. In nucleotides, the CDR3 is TGTGCCAGCAGCTCCCTTTACTCAGGGGACTTCGGCACAGATACGCAGTATTTT.

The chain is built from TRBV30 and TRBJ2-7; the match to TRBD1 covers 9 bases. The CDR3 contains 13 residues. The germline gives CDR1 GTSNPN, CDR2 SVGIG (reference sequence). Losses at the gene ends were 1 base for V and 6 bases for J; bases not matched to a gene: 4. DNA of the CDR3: TGTGCCTGGAGTGCGGACAGGGGTTCCGAGCAGTACTTC. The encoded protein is CAWSADRGSEQYF.

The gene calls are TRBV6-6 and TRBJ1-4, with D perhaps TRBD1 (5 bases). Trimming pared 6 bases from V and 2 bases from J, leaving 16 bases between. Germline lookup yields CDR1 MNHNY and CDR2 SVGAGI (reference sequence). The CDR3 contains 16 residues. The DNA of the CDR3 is TGTGCCAGCAGGACCCGGGGCAGGAGGACTAATGAAAAACTGTTTTTT. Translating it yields CASRTRGRRTNEKLFF.

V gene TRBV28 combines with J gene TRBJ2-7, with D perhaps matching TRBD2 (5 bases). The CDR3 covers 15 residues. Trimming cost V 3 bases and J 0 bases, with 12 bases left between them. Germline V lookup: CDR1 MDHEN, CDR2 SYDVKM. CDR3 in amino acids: CASSFQWESSYEQYF. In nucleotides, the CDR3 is TGTGCCAGCAGTTTTCAGTGGGAGAGCTCCTACGAGCAGTACTTC.

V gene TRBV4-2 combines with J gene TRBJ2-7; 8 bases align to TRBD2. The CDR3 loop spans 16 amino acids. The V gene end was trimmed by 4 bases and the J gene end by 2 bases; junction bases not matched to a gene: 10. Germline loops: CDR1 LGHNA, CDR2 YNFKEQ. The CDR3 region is CASSPRAGGAAYEQYF. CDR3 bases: TGTGCCAGCAGCCCCCGTGCGGGAGGAGCGGCCTACGAGCAGTACTTC.

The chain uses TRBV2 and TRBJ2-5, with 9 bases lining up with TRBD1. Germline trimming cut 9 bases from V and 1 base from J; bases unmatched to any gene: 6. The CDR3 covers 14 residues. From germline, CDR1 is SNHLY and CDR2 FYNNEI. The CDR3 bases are TGTGCCAGTTCGGACAGGGGAAGCCAAGAGACCCAGTACTTC. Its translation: CASSDRGSQETQYF.